Shown below are 21 T cell receptor beta chains from a single sample sequenced in a study of OX40 agonist ivuxolimab in advanced cancers. Sequenced by immunoSEQ multiplex PCR; TCRdb stores in-frame clones only, minus some. The profile shows about 33,000 clones, around four fifths of them singletons. The input for sequencing was CD4+ or CD8+ T cells sorted from blood, taken in a trial of the OX40 agonist ivuxolimab. The receptors were gathered from an adult with an advanced solid tumor such as melanoma, head and neck, liver or kidney cancer.

The chain recombines TRBV7-6 with TRBJ1-5, with 7 positions matching TRBD1. There are 13 residues in the CDR3. CDR1 and CDR2 from the germline V gene are SGHVS and FNYEAQ. V dropped 8 bases and J dropped 2; count of bases not matched to a gene: 3. The chain's CDR3 is CASGGQGNQPQHF. The CDR3 DNA follows: TGTGCCAGCGGTGGACAGGGCAATCAGCCCCAGCATTTT.

The chain employs TRBV4-3 and TRBJ2-7; D is unclear. This CDR3 comprises 15 residues. Per the germline V gene, CDR1 is LGHNA and CDR2 is YSLEER. The V gene lost 4 bases and the J gene lost 0 bases, with 13 bases spanning the gap. In DNA form, the CDR3 reads TGCGCCAGCAGCCGAACCGTGGACCACTCCTACGAGCAGTACTTC. Its protein product is CASSRTVDHSYEQYF.

This chain connects TRBV27 to TRBJ2-3, with 7 bases that match TRBD1. V dropped 1 base and J dropped 2; count of bases not matched to a gene: 6. Germline V gene data show CDR1 as MNHEY and CDR2 as SMNVEV (reference sequence). The CDR3 loop spans 16 amino acids. In DNA, the CDR3 is TGTGCCAGCAGTTTATTAGGGGGCCTAATCACAGATACGCAGTATTTT. It specifies CASSLLGGLITDTQYF.

The rearrangement links TRBV19 to TRBJ1-2; D call uncertain. The germline gives CDR1 LNHDA, CDR2 SQIVND (reference sequence). Trimming cost V 1 base and J 7 bases, with 4 bases left between them. This CDR3 region has 11 residues. CDR3 in amino acids: CASSIGSGYTF. In DNA form, the CDR3 reads TGTGCCAGTAGTATAGGGAGTGGCTACACCTTC.

Regarding this clone: A junction end diverges from the germline sequence, so it may reflect a read error. The J gene is TRBJ2-7, the V gene TRBV19; D not certain. The CDR3 has 14 amino acids. Per the germline V gene, CDR1 is LNHDA and CDR2 is SQIVND (reference sequence). CDR3: CASSIAPFSYEQYF. CDR3 nucleotides: TGTGCCAGCAGTATAGCCCCTTTCTCCTACGAGCAGTACTTC.

The rearrangement uses TRBV30 and TRBJ2-1; D remains unclear. Trimming shortened V by 0 bases and J by 6 bases, and 9 bases separated the two germline ends. The CDR3 spans 13 residues. CDR1 is GTSNPN, CDR2 SVGIG, per germline (reference sequence). In DNA form, the CDR3 reads TGTGCCTGGAGTGTACTTTTCGGCAATGAGCAGTTCTTC. It translates to CAWSVLFGNEQFF.

The chain is built from TRBV6-6 and TRBJ2-7, with 10 bases aligning to TRBD2. The CDR3 length is 16 residues. The V segment lost 6 bases and the J segment 5 bases; nucleotides outside the gene matches: 13. Germline assignment: CDR1 MNHNY and CDR2 SVGAGI (reference sequence). The CDR3 sequence: CASRGLAGGIFHEQYF. Here the CDR3 DNA reads TGTGCCAGCAGGGGCTTAGCGGGAGGAATTTTTCACGAGCAGTACTTC.

This clone appeared a few times. The chain has TRBV2 and TRBJ1-1, with D unresolved. Germline V gene sequence: CDR1 SNHLY, CDR2 FYNNEI. The V end was cut by 2 bases, the J end by 5 bases, with 12 bases between. This CDR3 contains 14 residues. DNA for the CDR3: TGTGCCAGCAGTGAATTGGCAGGAGGGACTGAAGCTTTCTTT. Amino acids: CASSELAGGTEAFF.

The chain has TRBV19 and TRBJ1-2; D possibly corresponds to TRBD1 (5 bases). Trimming cost V 0 bases and J 4 bases, with 12 bases left between them. The germline V gene has CDR1 LNHDA and CDR2 SQIVND (reference sequence). This CDR3 is 15 amino acids long. CDR3 nucleotides: TGTGCCAGTAGTATAGAGATGGGGGATGGCTATGGCTACACCTTC. Translating it yields CASSIEMGDGYGYTF.

The chain joins TRBV6-1 to TRBJ2-7; 10 nucleotides align to TRBD2. Germline lookup yields CDR1 MNHNS and CDR2 SASEGT. This CDR3 is 15 amino acids long. V dropped 2 bases and J dropped 4; count of bases not matched to a gene: 5. CDR3 in amino acids: CASSELAGEGYEQYF. The CDR3 DNA follows: TGTGCCAGCAGTGAACTAGCGGGGGAAGGATACGAGCAGTACTTC.

The chain uses TRBV10-2 and TRBJ2-7; 12 bases map to TRBD1. There are 16 residues in the CDR3. Germline V lookup: CDR1 WSHSY, CDR2 SAAADI. V shed 8 bases, J shed 6 bases, and the junction held 14 bases outside the gene matches. The CDR3 nucleotides read TGCGCCAGCCTGACGGATTGGGACAGGGGGCAGGGCGAGCAGTACTTC. It yields the protein CASLTDWDRGQGEQYF.

V gene TRBV13 combines with J gene TRBJ2-1; D uncertain. The CDR3 covers 13 residues. The germline gives CDR1 PRHDT, CDR2 FYEKMQ (reference sequence). Between the trimmed V and J ends, which lost 1 base and 7 bases, there was a span of 8 bases. CDR3 in DNA: TGTGCCAGCAGCTTAGCTGGGTGGAATGAGCAGTTCTTC. This sequence encodes CASSLAGWNEQFF.

The chain recombines TRBV5-6 with TRBJ2-3; a weak D match, TRBD2 (6 bases). The CDR3 spans 16 residues. From germline, CDR1 is SGHDT and CDR2 YYEEEE. Deletions cut 5 bases from V and 0 bases from J, with 16 bases between. In DNA form, the CDR3 reads TGTGCCAGCAGTATAGGGACTTACACTAGCACAGATACGCAGTATTTT. Residues: CASSIGTYTSTDTQYF.

The V call is TRBV4-2, the J call TRBJ1-1; TRBD1 is a possible D gene (5 bases). The CDR3 runs to 16 residues. The V end was cut by 0 bases, the J end by 1 base, with 12 bases between. The germline V gene encodes CDR1 LGHNA and CDR2 YNFKEQ. DNA of the CDR3: TGTGCCAGCAGCCAAGAGTTCGGACAAAAGAACACTGAAGCTTTCTTT. Translation: CASSQEFGQKNTEAFF.

In this sample, this clone turned up a few times. The identical CDR3 is also encoded by other nucleotide sequences in the sample. V is TRBV7-9 and J is TRBJ2-7, with D possibly being TRBD2 (6 bases). The CDR3 is 12 residues long. Trimming shortened V by 1 base and J by 5 bases, and 6 bases separated the two germline ends. Germline assignment: CDR1 SEHNR and CDR2 FQNEAQ (reference sequence). CDR3: CASSLGRDEQYF. The CDR3 nucleotides read TGTGCCAGCAGCTTAGGGAGGGACGAGCAGTACTTC.

Note on this clone: Different DNA sequences within this sample yield the same CDR3. The CDR3 coding sequence is TGCAGCGTTGGTCGGACTAGCGGAAACAATGAGCAGTTCTTC. It yields the protein CSVGRTSGNNEQFF. The genes are TRBV29-1 and TRBJ2-1, with 10 bases fitting TRBD2. Germline CDR1 is SQVTM and CDR2 is ANQGSEA. Germline trimming cut 4 bases from V and 5 bases from J; bases unmatched to any gene: 5. The CDR3 covers 14 residues.

V and J are TRBV9 and TRBJ2-1; a possible D gene is TRBD1 (5 bases). Germline V CDR1 and CDR2: SGDLS, YYNGEE. The CDR3 extends over 17 amino acids. Trimming shortened V by 4 bases and J by 7 bases, and 24 bases separated the two germline ends. DNA for the CDR3: TGTGCCAGCAGCCCCGTTCCCCAGGGCCCATGGTTGAATGAGCAGTTCTTC. The encoded protein is CASSPVPQGPWLNEQFF.

V usage is TRBV7-3 and J usage is TRBJ1-3, with TRBD1 identical over 7 bases. The CDR3 has 16 amino acids. J lost 0 bases, V lost 5 bases, and 7 bases had no gene match. Germline CDR1 and CDR2: SGHTA and FQGTGA. DNA of the CDR3: TGTGCCAGCAGCCTTCGGGACAGTTGCTCTGGAAACACCATATATTTT. This gives the protein CASSLRDSCSGNTIYF.

This clone showed up just a few times. V usage is TRBV13 and J usage is TRBJ2-3, with TRBD2 as a possible D gene (6 bases). Germline V lookup: CDR1 PRHDT, CDR2 FYEKMQ (reference sequence). Trimming cost V 5 bases and J 2 bases, with 14 bases left between them. This CDR3 has 15 residues. CDR3 bases: TGTGCCAGCAGCCCAAGGACTACTTCCACAGATACGCAGTATTTT. Translating it yields CASSPRTTSTDTQYF.

The V gene is TRBV19, the J gene TRBJ2-7; weak D call: TRBD2 (5 bases). Per germline, CDR1 LNHDA and CDR2 SQIVND (reference sequence). The ends were cut back, 3 bases at V and 4 bases at J, with 13 bases in the middle. CDR3 length: 14 amino acids. CDR3: CASSIGPGMYEQYF. The CDR3 DNA reads TGTGCCAGTAGTATCGGGCCGGGAATGTACGAGCAGTACTTC. The full variable domain, in which reference TRBV19 and TRBJ2-7 provide the parts outside the CDR3, is DGGITQSPKYLFRKEGQNVTLSCEQNLNHDAMYWYRQDPGQGLRLIYYSQIVNDFQKGDIAEGYSVSREKKESFPLTVTSAQKNPTAFYLCASSIGPGMYEQYFGPGTRLTVT.

The chain uses TRBV5-5 and TRBJ1-4, with TRBD1 as a possible D gene (5 bases). Germline-derived CDR1 and CDR2 are SGHKS and YYEKEE (reference sequence). Trimming pared 2 bases from V and 0 bases from J, leaving 5 bases between. CDR3 length: 14 amino acids. CDR3 coding DNA: TGTGCCAGCAGCTTAGGGGCAACTAATGAAAAACTGTTTTTT. It is translated as CASSLGATNEKLFF.